One and the same sample provided the 32 T cell receptor beta chains below, sequenced in a study of cytomegalovirus exposure and HLA in healthy donors. This table comes from immunoSEQ multiplex PCR, and its TCRdb copy is limited to in-frame clones, with some not included. Counted here are approximately 59,000 clones, approximately 92% occurring once; the ten biggest clones make up roughly 5.3%. Material: PBMCs. The receptors stem from a man aged 18 to 35 in good health and CMV-seropositive.

CDR3 loop: CASSLERRVGYNAEQFF. The CDR3 bases are TGTGCCAGCAGCTTAGAACGGCGGGTTGGGTACAATGCTGAGCAGTTCTTC. The chain has TRBV7-9 and TRBJ2-1; the D gene is possibly TRBD2 (5 bases). In germline, CDR1 is SEHNR, CDR2 FQNEAQ (reference sequence). The CDR3 is 17 residues long. With 1 base removed from V and 9 bases from J, the gap between germline ends came to 22 bases.

V usage is TRBV7-9 and J usage is TRBJ2-4; 7 positions match TRBD1. This CDR3 contains 14 residues. Per the germline V gene, CDR1 is SEHNR and CDR2 is FQNEAQ (reference sequence). Trimming at V came to 5 bases and at J to 6 bases, leaving 7 bases not matched to a gene. The CDR3 DNA is TGTGCCAGCAGCCAAGGGGGCGCAGGAAACATTCAGTACTTC. Translated, it gives CASSQGGAGNIQYF.

The chain uses TRBV9 and TRBJ2-3; 10 bases fit TRBD2. The CDR3 contains 16 residues. Germline V gene sequence: CDR1 SGDLS, CDR2 YYNGEE. V lost 4 bases and J lost 6; bases outside the gene matches: 11. The DNA for the CDR3 is TGTGCCAGCAGCCCCGGACTAGCGGTGTCGGTTGATACGCAGTATTTT. Translated: CASSPGLAVSVDTQYF.

The chain is built from TRBV5-4 and TRBJ1-1, with D maybe TRBD1 (5 bases). Trimming took 0 bases from V and 0 from J, leaving 9 bases between them. The CDR3 totals 15 residues. Germline V lookup: CDR1 SGHNT, CDR2 YYREEE (reference sequence). CDR3 amino acids: CASSLGRAMNTEAFF. In DNA, the CDR3 is TGTGCCAGCAGCTTGGGCAGGGCAATGAACACTGAAGCTTTCTTT. Full variable domain (rest looked up from reference TRBV5-4 and TRBJ1-1): ETGVTQSPTHLIKTRGQQVTLRCSSQSGHNTVSWYQQALGQGPQFIFQYYREEENGRGNFPPRFSGLQFPNYSSELNVNALELDDSALYLCASSLGRAMNTEAFFGQGTRLTVV.

The chain's CDR3 is CASSPGGGSAYEQYF. The CDR3 nucleotides read TGTGCCAGCAGCCCAGGGGGCGGGAGCGCGTACGAGCAGTACTTC. The chain has TRBV28 and TRBJ2-7; maybe TRBD1 (8 bases). The V end was cut by 6 bases, the J end by 4 bases, with 19 bases between. CDR3 length equals 15 residues. Germline V CDR1 and CDR2: MDHEN, SYDVKM.

In DNA form, the CDR3 reads TGTGCCAGCAGCTTAGTTAGGGCTAGCGGCTACAATGAGCAGTTCTTC. Translated: CASSLVRASGYNEQFF. The chain links TRBV11-2 to TRBJ2-1; TRBD2 matches 7 bases. CDR1 is SGHAT, CDR2 FQNNGV, per germline. The CDR3 runs 16 residues. Trimming took 1 base from V and 3 from J; bases not matched to a gene: 6.

The genes are TRBV29-1 and TRBJ2-3; D might be TRBD1 (6 bases). Germline assignment: CDR1 SQVTM and CDR2 ANQGSEA. The CDR3 length is 15 residues. V lost 1 base and J 4 bases, leaving 15 bases between the germline ends. In DNA, the CDR3 is TGCAGCGTTGAAGCACTCAGGGGAGCGGCAGATACGCAGTATTTT. Protein sequence: CSVEALRGAADTQYF.

The chain combines TRBV9 with TRBJ2-3; a weak D match, TRBD1 (6 bases). The germline gives CDR1 SGDLS, CDR2 YYNGEE. The CDR3 is 15 residues long. Trimming cost V 0 bases and J 5 bases, with 13 bases left between them. CDR3 residues: CASSVASRGGDTQYF. The CDR3 DNA follows: TGTGCCAGCAGCGTAGCTAGCAGGGGCGGAGATACGCAGTATTTT.

J is TRBJ2-7 and V is TRBV11-2; D may be TRBD2 (6 bases). Between the trimmed V and J ends, which lost 0 bases and 7 bases, there was a span of 10 bases. The CDR3 loop spans 13 amino acids. Germline V lookup: CDR1 SGHAT, CDR2 FQNNGV. The CDR3 here is CASSLDPGTEQYF. CDR3 in DNA: TGTGCCAGCAGCTTAGATCCAGGGACTGAGCAGTACTTC.

V is TRBV6-5 and J is TRBJ2-1; possible D gene TRBD1, 6 bases. V lost 2 bases to trimming and J lost 5 bases, with 16 bases between them. The V gene's germline CDR1 is MNHEY and CDR2 SVGAGI. The CDR3 has 16 amino acids. CDR3 sequence (DNA): TGTGCCAGCAGTTACCTCCCCCAGGGGAGCCACAATGAGCAGTTCTTC. Its translation: CASSYLPQGSHNEQFF.

The chain links TRBV4-2 to TRBJ2-3; TRBD2 is a possible D gene (6 bases). Germline assignment: CDR1 LGHNA and CDR2 YNFKEQ. V was shortened by 0 bases and J by 5 bases, with 12 bases between the two germline ends. The CDR3 spans 15 residues. The CDR3 DNA sequence: TGTGCCAGCAGCCAAGATGGGCGGGAAGTAGATACGCAGTATTTT. It yields the protein CASSQDGREVDTQYF.

The genes are TRBV4-2 and TRBJ1-3; TRBD1 agrees at 8 bases. This CDR3 contains 15 residues. V shed 0 bases, J shed 14 bases, and the junction held 12 bases outside the gene matches. CDR1 and CDR2 from the germline V gene are LGHNA and YNFKEQ. The CDR3, as DNA: TGTGCCAGCAGCCAAGAGTCGACCGGGACAGGATTCGTATATTTT. This gives the protein CASSQESTGTGFVYF.

The chain has TRBV25-1 and TRBJ1-1; D unresolved. The CDR3 spans 13 residues. V was cut by 2 bases and J by 11 bases, with 15 bases left in between. CDR1 is MGHDK, CDR2 SYGVNS, per germline. The CDR3 DNA reads TGTGCCAGCAGTGAAGAAATAGGCCTGAGGGCTTTCTTT. Its protein product is CASSEEIGLRAFF.

J is TRBJ2-1 and V is TRBV5-4, with D possibly being TRBD2 (6 bases). Trimming took off 7 bases at V and 8 bases at J, with 19 bases between the two ends. The CDR3 covers 14 residues. From germline, CDR1 is SGHNT and CDR2 YYREEE (reference sequence). CDR3 sequence: CASYTLSGEHEQFF. In DNA form, the CDR3 reads TGTGCCAGCTACACGTTATCGGGGGAGCATGAGCAGTTCTTC.

The chain recombines TRBV28 with TRBJ2-1; maybe TRBD2 (6 bases). Trimming cost V 7 bases and J 9 bases, with 22 bases left between them. The germline gives CDR1 MDHEN, CDR2 SYDVKM. The CDR3 has 15 residues. CDR3 residues: CASTSRLQGGTEQFF. The CDR3 coding sequence is TGTGCCAGCACCTCGCGACTCCAGGGAGGTACTGAGCAGTTCTTC.

The J gene is TRBJ1-1, the V gene TRBV29-1, with 9 bases that match TRBD1. Germline loops: CDR1 SQVTM, CDR2 ANQGSEA. After removal of 0 bases from V and 6 bases from J, the junction contained 5 bases not matched to a gene. The CDR3 consists of 14 residues. CDR3 residues: CSVEEAQGAAEAFF. The CDR3 bases are TGCAGCGTTGAAGAGGCACAGGGGGCTGCTGAAGCTTTCTTT.

This clone showed up just once. The chain joins TRBV5-1 to TRBJ1-5, with D uncertain. Germline V lookup: CDR1 SGHRS, CDR2 YFSETQ. CDR3 length: 13 amino acids. Trimming took off 4 bases at V and 4 bases at J, with 9 bases between the two ends. The CDR3 sequence: CASSRERNQPQHF. For the CDR3, the DNA is TGCGCCAGCAGCAGGGAGAGAAATCAGCCCCAGCATTTT.

This chain links TRBV28 with TRBJ2-1, with D maybe TRBD2 (6 bases). CDR1 is MDHEN and CDR2 is SYDVKM in the germline V gene. Deletions cut 9 bases from V and 1 base from J, with 13 bases between. This CDR3 contains 14 residues. The CDR3 DNA sequence: TGTGCCAGTATCGGGGGAGAGTCCTACAATGAGCAGTTCTTC. Amino acids: CASIGGESYNEQFF.

The V and J genes are TRBV27 and TRBJ2-7; TRBD1 is a possible D gene (6 bases). Germline lookup yields CDR1 MNHEY and CDR2 SMNVEV (reference sequence). The CDR3 loop spans 14 amino acids. V gave up 3 bases and J gave up 2 bases, with 11 bases separating them. CDR3 nucleotides: TGTGCCAGCAGTTTGAGGGACACAGCCTACGAGCAGTACTTC. Encoded protein: CASSLRDTAYEQYF.

The CDR3 here is CASSIEWDTSSGANVLTF. The CDR3 bases are TGTGCCAGTAGTATAGAATGGGACACCAGCTCTGGGGCCAACGTCCTGACTTTC. The V gene is TRBV19, the J gene TRBJ2-6, with D perhaps TRBD1 (6 bases). The V end was cut by 0 bases, the J end by 0 bases, with 12 bases between. CDR1 and CDR2 (germline): LNHDA, SQIVND (reference sequence). The CDR3 has 18 residues.

J is TRBJ2-3 and V is TRBV19; 9 nucleotides match TRBD2. This CDR3 has 15 residues. J gave up 2 bases and V 4 bases, and 4 bases lay outside the gene matches. Germline values: CDR1 LNHDA, CDR2 SQIVND (reference sequence). In nucleotides, the CDR3 is TGTGCCAGTAGTAAGGCTAGCGGGGTCACAGATACGCAGTATTTT. This sequence encodes CASSKASGVTDTQYF.

The V call is TRBV5-6, the J call TRBJ1-4; TRBD1 is a possible D gene (5 bases). The ends were cut back, 2 bases at V and 6 bases at J, with 11 bases in the middle. The V gene's germline CDR1 is SGHDT and CDR2 YYEEEE. This CDR3 is built from 14 residues. CDR3 residues: CASSLGRDYEKLFF. The DNA of the CDR3 is TGTGCCAGCAGCTTAGGCAGGGATTATGAAAAACTGTTTTTT.

The rearrangement links TRBV27 to TRBJ2-3, with TRBD2 matching 9 bases. The CDR3 runs 15 residues. Trimming at V came to 2 bases and at J to 3 bases, leaving 3 bases not matched to a gene. The germline CDR1 and CDR2 sequences are MNHEY and SMNVEV (reference sequence). CDR3: CASSLRSGRTDTQYF. CDR3 nucleotides: TGTGCCAGCAGTTTAAGAAGCGGGAGGACAGATACGCAGTATTTT.

The gene calls are TRBV29-1 and TRBJ2-1; maybe TRBD1 (6 bases). The CDR3 is made up of 14 amino acids. Trimming took off 7 bases at V and 8 bases at J, with 21 bases between the two ends. CDR1 SQVTM and CDR2 ANQGSEA come from the germline V gene. CDR3 coding DNA: TGCAGCGGGCGCTCTAGCAGGGGCATCGATGAGCAGTTCTTC. Its translation is CSGRSSRGIDEQFF.

The chain employs TRBV2 and TRBJ1-1; D is unclear. V lost 5 bases and J 0 bases, leaving 10 bases between the germline ends. CDR1 and CDR2 from the germline V gene are SNHLY and FYNNEI. The CDR3 sequence is 14 residues long. The CDR3 DNA is TGTGCCAGCAGTCCATCCGCGATGAACACTGAAGCTTTCTTT. Protein product: CASSPSAMNTEAFF. The whole variable domain, remainder taken from reference TRBV2 and TRBJ1-1, is EPEVTQTPSHQVTQMGQEVILRCVPISNHLYFYWYRQILGQKVEFLVSFYNNEISEKSEIFDDQFSVERPDGSNFTLKIRSTKLEDSAMYFCASSPSAMNTEAFFGQGTRLTVV.

The chain uses TRBV27 and TRBJ1-1, with 11 bases matching TRBD1. Germline CDR1 MNHEY, CDR2 SMNVEV (reference sequence). V was clipped by 5 bases and J by 5 bases; unmatched bases: 10. CDR3 size: 16 residues. The DNA of the CDR3 is TGTGCCAGCAGTCCGTGGACAGGGGGCAGTAAAACTGAAGCTTTCTTT. Its protein is CASSPWTGGSKTEAFF.

The V and J genes are TRBV6-5 and TRBJ1-5; 11 bases align to TRBD1. The CDR3 is 15 amino acids. Germline V CDR1 and CDR2: MNHEY, SVGAGI. Trimming removed 5 bases from V and 6 bases from J; junction bases left unmatched: 6. The CDR3 reads CASSGTGGGRQPQHF. The CDR3 coding sequence is TGTGCCAGCAGTGGGACAGGGGGTGGACGTCAGCCCCAGCATTTT.

The V call is TRBV5-1, the J call TRBJ1-4; no firm D call. Per the germline V gene, CDR1 is SGHRS and CDR2 is YFSETQ. The CDR3 totals 15 residues. V was trimmed by 4 bases and J by 5 bases, leaving 15 bases between them. CDR3 residues: CASSPNRVGNEKLFF. Here the CDR3 DNA reads TGCGCCAGCAGCCCAAACAGAGTTGGAAATGAAAAACTGTTTTTT.

J is TRBJ2-6 and V is TRBV7-9; maybe TRBD1 (6 bases). The V gene lost 6 bases and the J gene lost 0 bases, with 15 bases spanning the gap. Germline V lookup: CDR1 SEHNR, CDR2 FQNEAQ (reference sequence). The CDR3 is made up of 17 amino acids. CDR3 in DNA: TGTGCCAGCAGTCCCGCAGGGGCAGACTCTGGGGCCAACGTCCTGACTTTC. It codes for CASSPAGADSGANVLTF.

This chain uses TRBV28 with TRBJ1-2, with 7 bases that match TRBD1. Germline V gene sequence: CDR1 MDHEN, CDR2 SYDVKM. The CDR3 loop spans 15 amino acids. The V segment lost 5 bases and the J segment 1 base; nucleotides outside the gene matches: 7. This CDR3 is CASSAWDRFNYGYTF. CDR3 DNA sequence: TGTGCCAGCAGTGCTTGGGACAGATTTAACTATGGCTACACCTTC.

This clone was seen only a few times. The chain joins TRBV18 to TRBJ1-1; 7 nucleotides match TRBD1. Germline assignment: CDR1 KGHSH and CDR2 LQKENI. The V segment lost 5 bases and the J segment 3 bases; nucleotides outside the gene matches: 3. CDR3 length: 13 amino acids. CDR3 loop: CASSFDRDTEAFF. In DNA form, the CDR3 reads TGTGCCAGCTCATTCGACAGGGACACTGAAGCTTTCTTT.

This chain uses TRBV10-3 with TRBJ2-3, with D possibly matching TRBD1 (6 bases). V dropped 3 bases and J dropped 5 bases, with 18 bases sitting between them. This CDR3 region has 16 residues. Germline V gene lookup returns CDR1 ENHRY and CDR2 SYGVKD. CDR3: CAISDSQGRQIDTQYF. The CDR3 DNA sequence: TGTGCCATCAGTGACTCCCAGGGGCGCCAGATAGATACGCAGTATTTT.